Here is one TCR beta chain with its context. The data belong to a study of cytomegalovirus exposure and HLA in healthy donors. The V and J ends lost 11 bases and 0 bases respectively, with 13 bases between them. The germline gives CDR1 LNHDA, CDR2 SQIVND (reference sequence). The CDR3 is 13 residues long. PCR primers comprised 60 Vbeta and 13 Jbeta primers. Sequencing used immunoSEQ multiplex PCR; TCRdb keeps in-frame clones, though not all of them. This sample carries 90,000 to 110,000 clones, roughly two thirds of them seen once, and the ten largest clones take 8.4%. Sequencing was carried out using PBMCs. This receptor was identified in a middle-aged man in good health and CMV-seronegative. The chain employs TRBV19 and TRBJ1-2; D perhaps matches TRBD1 (6 bases). This CDR3 is CASHDRTNYGYTF. The CDR3 nucleotides read TGTGCCTCCCACGACAGGACTAACTATGGCTACACCTTC.